Listed below are T cell receptor beta chains from one sample, sequenced in a study of blood T cell repertoires in COVID-19. Profiling relied on immunoSEQ multiplex PCR, and the TCRdb table lists in-frame clones only, not all of them. Of 70,000 or so clones listed, about nine tenths are singletons. Material: peripheral blood. The receptors come from a woman older than 75 with active or convalescent COVID-19. CDR3s include the opening cysteine and the closing phenylalanine or tryptophan. The D gene is left open where the match is weak. Size is omitted from some rows. Given values are once, few, many or a class for expanded clones.

clone_size j_call d_call v_call cdr3_nt cdr3_aa
. TRBJ2-3 . TRBV2 TGTGCCAGCAGTGAAGGCAGGGTTGTGGCAGATACGCAGTATTTT CASSEGRVVADTQYF
. TRBJ2-2 TRBD1 TRBV10-3 TGTGCCATCAGATCGGGGGGGACAGGGGACACCGGGGAGCTGTTTTTT CAIRSGGTGDTGELFF
once TRBJ2-5 TRBD2 TRBV5-1 TGCGCCAGCAGCTTGGACCAGCGGGGGGGCGTTGGGGAGACCCAGTACTTC CASSLDQRGGVGETQYF
. TRBJ2-1 TRBD2 TRBV18 TGTGCCAGCTCACCCACCGGGACTAGCGCCGAAAATGAGCAGTTCTTC CASSPTGTSAENEQFF
. TRBJ1-2 . TRBV4-2 TGTGCCAGCAGCCAAGCCGAGGGGGGGAACTATGGCTACACCTTC CASSQAEGGNYGYTF
. TRBJ2-3 TRBD1 TRBV15 TGTGCCACCAGCCTGACGAGAACAGGGGTAGCGACAGATACGCAGTATTTT CATSLTRTGVATDTQYF
. TRBJ1-3 . TRBV21-1 TGTGCCAGCAGCAAAACCCCCCACAAAAAAGACTCTGGAAACACCATATATTTT CASSKTPHKKDSGNTIYF
. TRBJ2-3 TRBD2 TRBV6-1 TGTGCCAGCAGTGATCTAGCGGGGGACCCAGATACGCAGTATTTT CASSDLAGDPDTQYF
. TRBJ1-2 . TRBV3-1/TRBV3-2 TGTGCCAGCAGCCAAGGGGGTTGGGGCGGCTACACCTTC CASSQGGWGGYTF
. TRBJ1-5 TRBD1 TRBV18 TGTGCCAGCTCACCATTCGGACAGGGGAGTGTGGAGCCCCAGCATTTT CASSPFGQGSVEPQHF
. TRBJ1-5 . TRBV27 TGTGCCAGCAGTCAAACCCAGGGGTATAGCAATCAGCCCCAGCATTTT CASSQTQGYSNQPQHF
. TRBJ2-3 . TRBV29-1 TGCAGCGTTGTCCTTCTCGGCAGGGTGGCCACAGATACGCAGTATTTT CSVVLLGRVATDTQYF
. TRBJ1-2 . TRBV27 TGTGCCAGCAGTTTCACAGGCGACTATGGCTACACCTTC CASSFTGDYGYTF
once TRBJ1-2 . TRBV12-3/TRBV12-4 TGTGCCAGCAGCCCCGCCACAGCGGTCGGCTACACCTTC CASSPATAVGYTF
once TRBJ1-4 . TRBV2 TGTGCCAGCAGTGGAAGAGATGAAAAACTGTTTTTT CASSGRDEKLFF
. TRBJ2-7 TRBD1 TRBV19 TGTGCCAGTAGTATCCGACAGGGGGTACGCGAGCAGTACTTC CASSIRQGVREQYF
once TRBJ1-6 . TRBV5-4 TGTGCCAGCAGCAAGGGGGGGGACCAAAATTCACCCCTCCACTTT CASSKGGDQNSPLHF
. TRBJ2-2 . TRBV19 TGTGCCAGTAGTATTCGGCAGGGTACTCCGACCGGGGAGCTGTTTTTT CASSIRQGTPTGELFF
. TRBJ2-7 . TRBV30 TGTGCCTGGAGCCGACAGTACGAGCAGTACTTC CAWSRQYEQYF
. TRBJ2-2 TRBD1 TRBV9 TGTGCCAGCAGCGTCGGGACAGGGGTGGCCGGGGAGCTGTTTTTT CASSVGTGVAGELFF
. TRBJ1-1 . TRBV12-3/TRBV12-4 TGTGCCAGCAGACCCACCGTGGGGCTTGAAGCTTTCTTT CASRPTVGLEAFF
. TRBJ1-1 . TRBV14 TGTGCCAGCAGCCCGGGCGGCAGGGTAGCTTTCTTT CASSPGGRVAFF
. TRBJ2-1 . TRBV7-9 TGTGCCAGCAGCCCATCGACGGCGGGGTTTGGTGGCAATGAGCAGTTCTTC CASSPSTAGFGGNEQFF
. TRBJ1-6 TRBD1 TRBV5-6 TGTGCCAGCAGCTCCGGACAGGGGGCCGGTTCACCCCTCCACTTT CASSSGQGAGSPLHF
. TRBJ1-2 . TRBV6-5 TGTGCCAGCACAGGAGGTAACTATGGCTACACCTTC CASTGGNYGYTF
once TRBJ2-4 . TRBV5-5 TGTGCCAGCAGCTCTTCCGGGACACCAAACATTCAGTACTTC CASSSSGTPNIQYF
. TRBJ2-5 TRBD1 TRBV19 TGTGCCAGTAGTATGAGACAGGGACAAGAGACCCAGTACTTC CASSMRQGQETQYF
. TRBJ1-2 TRBD1 TRBV27 TGTGCCAGCAGTTCGAGCCAGGGGGCGTCTGGCTACACCTTC CASSSSQGASGYTF
. TRBJ1-2 TRBD1 TRBV6-2/TRBV6-3 TGTGCCAGCAGTTCAGCGACAGGGTCCCACTATGGCTACACCTTC CASSSATGSHYGYTF
. TRBJ1-2 . TRBV28 TGTGCCAGCAGTGCGGGGCTTTATGGCTACACCTTC CASSAGLYGYTF
. TRBJ2-2 . TRBV10-3 TGTGCCGCAACGGGGTTCCCGAACACCGGGGAGCTGTTTTTT CAATGFPNTGELFF